What follows are 25 T cell receptor beta chains derived from one specimen sequenced in a study of vaccination and CD4 T cells after COVID-19. Treatment meaning: 10-day PBMC culture with coronavirus spike peptide pools or control peptides (ViraFEST assay). Cultured CD4+ T-cell DNA underwent Oncomine TCR Beta short-read sequencing. MiXCR, applied by TCRdb to the PCR reads, yields one record per CDR3 protein. The sample includes fewer than 20,000 distinct CDR3 sequences, roughly 56% of them seen just once. The antigens for these receptors are not known. Sequencing was carried out using CD4+ T cells from blood, cultured in vitro. All receptors derive from a human donor who had recovered from COVID-19.

The chain is built from TRBV7-2 and TRBJ2-1; 7 nucleotides line up with TRBD1. Germline-derived CDR1 and CDR2 are SGHTA and FQGNSA. There are 15 residues in the CDR3. The V segment lost 5 bases and the J segment 2 bases; nucleotides outside the gene matches: 6. The CDR3 nucleotides are TGTGCCAGCAGCATTGACAGGGCTCCCTACAATGAGCAGTTCTTC. Encoded protein: CASSIDRAPYNEQFF. Based on the CDR3 plus reference TRBV7-2 and TRBJ2-1, the full variable domain is GAGVSQSPSNKVTEKGKDVELRCDPISGHTALYWYRQSLGQGLEFLIYFQGNSAPDKSGLPSDRFSAERTGGSVSTLTIQRTQQEDSAVYLCASSIDRAPYNEQFFGPGTRLTVL.

This clonotype was seen more than once but under ten times. This chain links TRBV7-8 with TRBJ1-2; 7 bases line up with TRBD1. With 5 bases clipped from V and 4 bases from J, the junction kept 7 bases outside the gene matches. The germline CDR1 and CDR2 sequences are SGHVS and FQNEAQ. The CDR3 extends over 14 amino acids. CDR3 sequence reads: CASSPGQASYGYTF. In DNA form, the CDR3 reads TGTGCCAGCAGCCCCGGACAGGCCTCCTATGGCTACACCTTC.

The rearrangement uses TRBV20-1 and TRBJ1-2, with a weak D call TRBD1 (6 bases). The germline V gene encodes CDR1 DFQATT and CDR2 SNEGSKA (reference sequence). The V end was cut by 3 bases, the J end by 4 bases, with 9 bases between. This CDR3 comprises 12 residues. CDR3 amino acids: CSASGQTYGYTF. The CDR3 DNA reads as TGCAGTGCTAGCGGACAGACCTATGGCTACACCTTC.

The J gene is TRBJ2-1, the V gene TRBV5-1, with D possibly matching TRBD2 (5 bases). The CDR3 length is 16 residues. The V gene lost 0 bases and the J gene lost 6 bases, with 16 bases spanning the gap. Germline CDR1 and CDR2: SGHRS and YFSETQ. The CDR3 reads CASSLELERNFNEQFF. The CDR3 nucleotides read TGCGCCAGCAGCTTGGAATTAGAGCGGAACTTCAATGAGCAGTTCTTC.

The chain recombines TRBV11-3 with TRBJ2-7; D is possibly TRBD1 (7 bases). V was shortened by 11 bases and J by 1 base, with 12 bases between the two germline ends. Germline V gene sequence: CDR1 SGHNT, CDR2 YENEEA. This CDR3 comprises 12 residues. The DNA of the CDR3 is TGTGCCTCAGGGGGGAGTTCCTACGAGCAGTACTTC. It yields the protein CASGGSSYEQYF.

V is TRBV6-2 or TRBV6-3 and J is TRBJ2-3; maybe TRBD2 (6 bases). CDR3 length: 17 amino acids. Germline V gene lookup returns CDR1 MNHEY and CDR2 SVGEGT. V dropped 6 bases and J dropped 2 bases, with 21 bases sitting between them. The CDR3: CASSPTTGLSPTDTQYF. The CDR3 DNA reads as TGTGCCAGCAGCCCGACGACGGGACTTTCCCCCACAGATACGCAGTATTTT.

The chain recombines TRBV30 with TRBJ1-5; D uncertain. The CDR3 spans 12 residues. CDR1 is GTSNPN and CDR2 is SVGIG in the germline V gene (reference sequence). V lost 1 base, J lost 5 bases, and 6 bases lay in between. The CDR3 protein is CAWSAWDQPQHF. CDR3 sequence (DNA): TGTGCCTGGAGTGCCTGGGATCAGCCCCAGCATTTT.

The chain employs TRBV5-4 and TRBJ1-2, with TRBD1 as a possible D gene (6 bases). The CDR3 runs 15 residues. Germline CDR1 is SGHNT and CDR2 is YYREEE (reference sequence). Trimming pared 0 bases from V and 5 bases from J, leaving 14 bases between. CDR3 protein: CASSLGGGQGYGYTF. In DNA form, the CDR3 reads TGTGCCAGCAGCTTGGGGGGGGGACAAGGGTATGGCTACACCTTC. Full variable domain (missing parts from reference TRBV5-4 and TRBJ1-2): ETGVTQSPTHLIKTRGQQVTLRCSSQSGHNTVSWYQQALGQGPQFIFQYYREEENGRGNFPPRFSGLQFPNYSSELNVNALELDDSALYLCASSLGGGQGYGYTFGSGTRLTVV.

The chain uses TRBV27 and TRBJ2-1; 11 bases align to TRBD2. Germline V gene data show CDR1 as MNHEY and CDR2 as SMNVEV (reference sequence). The trim removed 3 bases at V and 7 bases at J, leaving 5 bases unmatched. There are 15 residues in the CDR3. The CDR3 spells CASSFLAGGLNEQFF. CDR3 DNA sequence: TGTGCCAGCAGTTTTTTAGCGGGGGGGCTAAATGAGCAGTTCTTC.

This rearrangement joins TRBV15 to TRBJ1-4; D remains unclear. V lost 4 bases and J 1 base, leaving 13 bases between the germline ends. Germline lookup yields CDR1 LNHNV and CDR2 YYDKDF (reference sequence). The CDR3 extends over 16 amino acids. The CDR3 sequence is CATSKEYMGTNEKLFF. CDR3 coding DNA: TGTGCCACCAGCAAGGAATACATGGGAACTAATGAAAAACTGTTTTTT.

The CDR3 nucleotides read TGCGCCAGCAGCCAGGGGCAGGGGAATTCACCCCTCCACTTT. This sequence encodes CASSQGQGNSPLHF. The J gene is TRBJ1-6, the V gene TRBV4-3; a possible D gene is TRBD1 (6 bases). Trimming left V 3 bases short and J 7 bases short, with 10 bases between. Per germline, CDR1 LGHNA and CDR2 YSLEER. The CDR3 spans 14 residues.

The J gene is TRBJ2-7, the V gene TRBV20-1, with 7 bases identical to TRBD1. The CDR3 has 15 residues. J was trimmed by 2 bases and V by 0 bases; bases with no gene match: 7. Germline V gives CDR1 DFQATT, CDR2 SNEGSKA (reference sequence). CDR3 DNA sequence: TGCAGTGCTAGAGATTACGGCAGGGGGACCTACGAGCAGTACTTC. Amino acids: CSARDYGRGTYEQYF.

This chain joins TRBV7-2 and TRBJ1-5, with D unresolved. Germline V lookup: CDR1 SGHTA, CDR2 FQGNSA. The CDR3 spans 14 residues. V was clipped by 5 bases and J by 0 bases, with 8 bases between them. The CDR3 bases are TGTGCCAGCAGCATCCAGAATAGCAATCAGCCCCAGCATTTT. Protein product: CASSIQNSNQPQHF.

J is TRBJ2-1 and V is TRBV11-3; 8 nucleotides agree with TRBD1. Germline CDR1 SGHNT, CDR2 YENEEA. V gave up 7 bases and J gave up 7 bases; unmatched junction bases: 12. The CDR3 spans 15 residues. CDR3 coding DNA: TGTGCCAGCACCCCCGGGGCAGGGGGCATGAATGAGCAGTTCTTC. Its translation: CASTPGAGGMNEQFF. The variable domain in full, completed from reference TRBV11-3 and TRBJ2-1, reads EAGVVQSPRYKIIEKKQPVAFWCNPISGHNTLYWYLQNLGQGPELLIRYENEEAVDDSQLPKDRFSAERLKGVDSTLKIQPAELGDSAVYLCASTPGAGGMNEQFFGPGTRLTVL.

The CDR3 sequence: CASSPGQGYGDTQYF. The CDR3 bases are TGTGCCAGTAGCCCGGGACAGGGATACGGAGATACGCAGTATTTT. The chain combines TRBV19 with TRBJ2-3, with 9 positions matching TRBD1. Germline values: CDR1 LNHDA, CDR2 SQIVND (reference sequence). V shed 6 bases and J 5 bases; nucleotides not matched to a gene: 9. There are 15 residues in the CDR3.

This clonotype was detected a few times. DNA of the CDR3: TGTGCCAGCAGCTTGACAGGGGTGGACACCGGGGAGCTGTTTTTT. Translated, it gives CASSLTGVDTGELFF. The genes are TRBV7-2 and TRBJ2-2, with 8 positions matching TRBD1. The V gene end was trimmed by 3 bases and the J gene end by 3 bases; junction bases not matched to a gene: 3. Per the germline V gene, CDR1 is SGHTA and CDR2 is FQGNSA. The CDR3 extends over 15 amino acids.

This clonotype was seen more than once but under ten times. The chain combines TRBV7-2 with TRBJ1-2; D not certain. The CDR3 contains 14 residues. V lost 5 bases and J 0 bases, leaving 10 bases between the germline ends. Germline CDR1 SGHTA, CDR2 FQGNSA. The DNA of the CDR3 is TGTGCCAGCAGCCCCAGGCTAACTAACTATGGCTACACCTTC. It translates to CASSPRLTNYGYTF.

The gene calls are TRBV6-1 and TRBJ2-7; 7 positions match TRBD1. The CDR3 is 16 residues long. Germline lookup yields CDR1 MNHNS and CDR2 SASEGT. V was clipped by 3 bases and J by 6 bases; unmatched bases: 14. The CDR3: CASSERGDSPLPEQYF. The CDR3 DNA reads as TGTGCCAGCAGTGAGAGAGGGGACAGTCCCCTCCCCGAGCAGTACTTC.

This chain joins TRBV12-3 or TRBV12-4 and TRBJ1-1; perhaps TRBD1 as D (6 bases). CDR3 length: 15 residues. Trimming pared 2 bases from V and 2 bases from J, leaving 12 bases between. In nucleotides, the CDR3 is TGTGCCAGCAGTTTAATCACAGGGTTAAACACTGAAGCTTTCTTT. It codes for CASSLITGLNTEAFF.

The chain is built from TRBV7-2 and TRBJ1-5; 7 bases are shared with TRBD1. CDR3 length: 16 amino acids. The junction had 13 bases not matched to a gene; V was cut back by 5 bases and J by 6 bases. Germline CDR1 is SGHTA and CDR2 is FQGNSA. The CDR3 protein is CASSPHEGAGGQPQHF. The CDR3 DNA follows: TGTGCCAGCAGCCCCCACGAGGGGGCAGGGGGTCAGCCCCAGCATTTT.

In this sample, this clonotype turned up a few times. This rearrangement joins TRBV6-1 to TRBJ1-1; D unclear. Germline V CDR1 and CDR2: MNHNS, SASEGT. The V end was cut by 7 bases, the J end by 3 bases, with 6 bases between. This CDR3 contains 11 residues. CDR3 region: CASIRDTEAFF. CDR3 nucleotide sequence: TGTGCCAGCATACGGGACACTGAAGCTTTCTTT.

V is TRBV7-9 and J is TRBJ1-1, with D uncertain. CDR1 is SEHNR and CDR2 is FQNEAQ in the germline V gene (reference sequence). The V gene lost 5 bases and the J gene lost 7 bases, with 14 bases spanning the gap. The CDR3 length is 13 residues. CDR3 coding DNA: TGTGCCAGCAGCAGGGTCACGGGAGGTGAAGCTTTCTTT. Amino acid sequence: CASSRVTGGEAFF. The whole variable domain, remainder taken from reference TRBV7-9 and TRBJ1-1, is DTGVSQNPRHKITKRGQNVTFRCDPISEHNRLYWYRQTLGQGPEFLTYFQNEAQLEKSRLLSDRFSAERPKGSFSTLEIQRTEQGDSAMYLCASSRVTGGEAFFGQGTRLTVV.

The chain joins TRBV15 to TRBJ2-5; 10 nucleotides align to TRBD1. Germline V gene data show CDR1 as LNHNV and CDR2 as YYDKDF (reference sequence). The CDR3 runs 14 residues. V was pared by 2 bases and J by 4 bases, with 1 base of the junction left unmatched. The CDR3 DNA sequence: TGTGCCACCAGCAGACGGGACAGGGGAGAGACCCAGTACTTC. Translating it yields CATSRRDRGETQYF. The whole variable domain, filled in from reference TRBV15 and TRBJ2-5, reads DAMVIQNPRYQVTQFGKPVTLSCSQTLNHNVMYWYQQKSSQAPKLLFHYYDKDFNNEADTPDNFQSRRPNTSFCFLDIRSPGLGDTAMYLCATSRRDRGETQYFGPGTRLLVL.

This clonotype was counted only a few times. V and J are TRBV20-1 and TRBJ2-1, with 9 bases identical to TRBD2. Germline V lookup: CDR1 DFQATT, CDR2 SNEGSKA (reference sequence). The CDR3 spans 20 residues. Trimming removed 1 base from V and 4 bases from J; junction bases left unmatched: 20. CDR3 nucleotides: TGCAGTGCTAGAGCCGATCCGGGACTAGCATCACATTTGGGGTACAATGAGCAGTTCTTC. It yields the protein CSARADPGLASHLGYNEQFF.

The rearrangement uses TRBV12-5 and TRBJ1-2, with D hard to call. V lost 3 bases to trimming and J lost 6 bases, with 5 bases between them. CDR3 length: 11 amino acids. Germline CDR1 reads LGHNT; CDR2 reads FRNRAP. This CDR3 reads CASGFHHGYTF. The CDR3 DNA is TGTGCTAGTGGTTTCCACCATGGCTACACCTTC.